This T cell receptor (beta chain) was recorded in a study of shared clonotypes between healthy human individuals (dated by TCRdb to the early 2020s). Some background on the complete study: The cohort included three men and a couple of women between 18 and 49 years of age. Blood TCR repertoires of roughly five healthy adults were deeply sequenced to estimate repertoire size and the extent of clonotype sharing between individuals. Different laboratories and diverse techniques were used to prepare libraries and sequence TCR repertoires, to increase sequencing depth and limit assay-specific biases. Each donor's leukapheresis produced roughly between roughly 0.85 and 10 billion PBMCs. General study outcomes and caveats: Sampling was restricted to blood, and TCR repertoires in tissues likely differ from the TCR repertoires found in blood. The small number of donors limited the genetic and exposure-history diversity represented. Based on pairwise subsampling, the degree of clonotype sharing among donors was expected to be affected by sequencing depth.

From the germline V gene, CDR1 is SGHRS and CDR2 is YFSETQ. The CDR3 goes from the cysteine to the phenylalanine over 14 residues. Solely the CDR3 DNA is kept, with 42 bases framed from the first base. Trimming at the junction amounts to 1 base on V and 5 bases on J, and the germline ends lie 10 bases apart. TCR CDR3 regions were amplified from genomic DNA by multiplex PCR using the deep immunoSEQ assay. Extracted genomic DNA from each cell subset was distributed evenly across all wells of several immunoSEQ 96-well plates, and each plate was treated as a replicate. For unsorted PBMC, around 330 ng genomic DNA, equal to around 30,000 T cell genomes, was loaded into each replicate PCR. Unsorted PBMC genomic DNA was sequenced across ten immunoSEQ deep assay plates. The purified libraries were quantified using a Qubit 3.0 fluorometer, sized with a Bioanalyzer 2100, and then quantified again using the KAPA Library Quantification kit. Each immunoSEQ 96-well plate was sequenced on its own single-read 150-cycle Illumina NextSeq 550 flow cell. The paper's data handling went like this. Because the immunoSEQ output held only junctional sequences and lacked quality scores, the filtering could not match the filtering applied to full-length reads. Sequences were annotated with PyIR, a Python wrapper for IgBLAST v1.9, and V/J genes and CDR3 were assigned using IMGT germline references. Any read was removed if the V/J assignment was weak (E-value above 1e-6), the CDR3 was missing, or the read contained stop codons, out-of-frame junctions, or ambiguous translated residues. V3J clonotypes were defined as sequences sharing the same inferred V gene, J gene, and CDR3 amino acid sequence. To compute the percentage overlap between repertoires, the number of shared unique clonotypes was divided by the size of the smaller repertoire. Richness of each repertoire was evaluated using RTK rarefaction, the Chao1 estimator, and Recon v2.1 estimates of unobserved clonotypes. The source is immuneACCESS, and TCRdb retained only in-frame sequences with V and J called. Part of the clones is not carried over; for the studies checked, unresolved V genes explain less than half of this, and the remainder is unexplained. That table is the source of V, J and clone size, and D and trimming were worked out from the DNA. The sample includes roughly 500,000 clones, with 79% observed a single time. The biggest ten clones account for approximately 13% of the sample.

In regard to this clone: Its antigen is currently not known. No base qualities exist here, and no much larger clone lies one base off it.

Donors were healthy HIV-negative adults with no recently reported acute infections or vaccinations. Every donor was a Caucasian adult living in Nashville, Tennessee, USA. For unsorted samples, tens of millions of PBMCs were counted, and genomic DNA was extracted using the QIAamp DNA Blood Mini kit. Blood was collected by leukapheresis, and PBMCs were isolated by Ficoll-Histopaque density gradient centrifugation and then cryopreserved in liquid nitrogen vapor phase. In this chain, TRBV5-1 is recombined with TRBJ2-1, with the D gene too uncertain to name. The sequenced material came from PBMCs. The TCR comes from a woman aged 40 to 50 in good health. Some clones in this sample may be carry-over from other donors' samples. The sequenced DNA: TGCGCCAGCAGCTTGTCGTCGACAAACAATGAGCAGTTCTTC. Translated, this is CASSLSSTNNEQFF.